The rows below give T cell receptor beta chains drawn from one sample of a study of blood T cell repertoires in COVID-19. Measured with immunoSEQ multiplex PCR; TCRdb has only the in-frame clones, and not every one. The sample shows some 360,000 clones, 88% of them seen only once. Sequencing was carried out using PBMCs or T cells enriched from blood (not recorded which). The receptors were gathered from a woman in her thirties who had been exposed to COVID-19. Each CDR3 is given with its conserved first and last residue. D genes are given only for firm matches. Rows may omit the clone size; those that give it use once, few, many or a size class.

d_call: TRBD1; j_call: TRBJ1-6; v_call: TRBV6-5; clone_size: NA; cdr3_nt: TGTGCCAGCAGTTATGGTCAGGGGGCCAGCTCACCCCTCCACTTT; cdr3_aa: CASSYGQGASSPLHF
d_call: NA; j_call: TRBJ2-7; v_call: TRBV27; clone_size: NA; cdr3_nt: TGTGCCAGCAGTTTGGGCAGGGTTCGCGAGCAGTACTTC; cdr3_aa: CASSLGRVREQYF
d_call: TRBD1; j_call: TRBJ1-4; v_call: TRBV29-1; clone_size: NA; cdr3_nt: TGCAGCGTTGTCCCGGACAGGGGGCCACCCAAGGTGTTTTTT; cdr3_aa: CSVVPDRGPPKVFF
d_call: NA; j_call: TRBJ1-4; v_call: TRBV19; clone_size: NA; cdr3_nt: TGTGCCAGTACAGGGCACTTAAATGAAAAACTGTTTTTT; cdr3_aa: CASTGHLNEKLFF
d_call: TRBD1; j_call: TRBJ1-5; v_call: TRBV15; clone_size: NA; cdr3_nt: TGTGCCACCAGCAGTCCCCGGACAGGGGCGTTCAATCAGCCCCAGCATTTT; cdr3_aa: CATSSPRTGAFNQPQHF
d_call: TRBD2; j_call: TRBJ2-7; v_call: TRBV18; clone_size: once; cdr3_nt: TGTGCCAGCTCACCCCCTAGCGGGCCCTACGAGCAGTACTTC; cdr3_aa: CASSPPSGPYEQYF
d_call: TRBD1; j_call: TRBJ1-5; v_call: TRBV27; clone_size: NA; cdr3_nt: TGTGCCAGCAGTTTGCGGAGGACAGGGGCGAACCCCCAGCATTTT; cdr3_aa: CASSLRRTGANPQHF
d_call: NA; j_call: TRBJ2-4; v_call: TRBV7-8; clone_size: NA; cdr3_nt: TGTGCCAGCAGCTTAGGGGCAATAGCCAAAAACATTCAGTACTTC; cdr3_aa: CASSLGAIAKNIQYF
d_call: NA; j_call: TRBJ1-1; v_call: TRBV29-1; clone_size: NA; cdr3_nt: TGCAGCGTTGAAACAGTTTTGGCTCGCACTGAAGCTTTCTTT; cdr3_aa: CSVETVLARTEAFF
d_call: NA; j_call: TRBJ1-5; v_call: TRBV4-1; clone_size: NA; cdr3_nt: TGCGCCAGCAGCCAAGGCTACGCGTACGAGGACAGCTTAAGCAATCAGCCCCAGCATTTT; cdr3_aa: CASSQGYAYEDSLSNQPQHF
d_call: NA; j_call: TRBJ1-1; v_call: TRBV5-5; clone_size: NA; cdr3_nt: TGTGCCAGCAGCTCGACAGCAGGGGCGACTGAAGCTTTCTTT; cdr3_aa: CASSSTAGATEAFF
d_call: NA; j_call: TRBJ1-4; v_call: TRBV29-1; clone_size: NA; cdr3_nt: TGCAGCGTTTTGGAGCTACCAACTAATGAAAAACTGTTTTTT; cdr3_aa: CSVLELPTNEKLFF
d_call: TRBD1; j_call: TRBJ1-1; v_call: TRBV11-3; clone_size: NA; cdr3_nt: TGTGCCAGCAGCCCATCCCTGGGACAGGGGGCATGGTCTGAAGCTTTCTTT; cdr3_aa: CASSPSLGQGAWSEAFF
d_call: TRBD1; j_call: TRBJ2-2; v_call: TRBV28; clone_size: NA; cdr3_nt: TGTGCCAGCAGTTCCCGGGACAGGGGTACCGGGGAGCTGTTTTTT; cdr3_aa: CASSSRDRGTGELFF
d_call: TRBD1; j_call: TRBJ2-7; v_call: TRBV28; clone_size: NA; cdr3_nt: TGTGCCAGCAGTTTATGGGGACAGGGGTTCAACGAGCAGTACTTC; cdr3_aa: CASSLWGQGFNEQYF
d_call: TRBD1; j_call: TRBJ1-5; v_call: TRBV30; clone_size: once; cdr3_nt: TGTGCCTGGAGCTGGGGGCAGGGGGGTCGTCAGCCCCAGCATTTT; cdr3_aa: CAWSWGQGGRQPQHF
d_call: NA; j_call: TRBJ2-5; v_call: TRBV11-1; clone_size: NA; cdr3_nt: TGTGCCAGCAGCCCGGAGGAAGAGACCCAGTACTTC; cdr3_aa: CASSPEEETQYF
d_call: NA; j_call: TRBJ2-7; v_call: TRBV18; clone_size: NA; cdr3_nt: TGTGCCAGCTCCGCCGGGAGAGGGGACGAGCAGTACTTC; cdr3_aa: CASSAGRGDEQYF
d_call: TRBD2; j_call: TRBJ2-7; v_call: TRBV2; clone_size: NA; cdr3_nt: TGTGCCAGCATGGGGGGGACGGATGGCTACGAGCAGTACTTC; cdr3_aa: CASMGGTDGYEQYF
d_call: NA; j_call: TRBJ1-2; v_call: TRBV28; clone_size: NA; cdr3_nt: TGTGCCAGCAGTTTACAGGCGAATAACTATGGCTACACCTTC; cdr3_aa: CASSLQANNYGYTF
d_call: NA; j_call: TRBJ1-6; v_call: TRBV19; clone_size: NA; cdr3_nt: TGTGCCAGTAGCAAGGGGGTTGAACATTCACCCCTCCACTTT; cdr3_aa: CASSKGVEHSPLHF
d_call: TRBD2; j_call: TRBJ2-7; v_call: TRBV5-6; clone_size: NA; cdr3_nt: TGTGCCAGCAGCTTGGTTGTTGGTAGCGGGAGATCGTACGAGCAGTACTTC; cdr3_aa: CASSLVVGSGRSYEQYF
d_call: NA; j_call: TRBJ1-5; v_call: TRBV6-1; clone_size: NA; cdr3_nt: TGTGCCAGCAGTGAGTGGAGGGACGTTTTCAATCAGCCCCAGCATTTT; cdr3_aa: CASSEWRDVFNQPQHF
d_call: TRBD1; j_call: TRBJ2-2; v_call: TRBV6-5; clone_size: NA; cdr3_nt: TGTGCCAGCAGGGCCGGGACAGGGGGCACCGGGGAGCTGTTTTTT; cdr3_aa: CASRAGTGGTGELFF
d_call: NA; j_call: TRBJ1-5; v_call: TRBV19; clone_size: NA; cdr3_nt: TGTGCCAGTAGTATGGGGCCATGGATGGCGGAAACACACCCCCAGCATTTT; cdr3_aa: CASSMGPWMAETHPQHF
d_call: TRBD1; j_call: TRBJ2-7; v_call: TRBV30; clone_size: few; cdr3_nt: TGTGCCTGGGGACAGGGGGCCCGGGAGCAGTACTTC; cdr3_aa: CAWGQGAREQYF
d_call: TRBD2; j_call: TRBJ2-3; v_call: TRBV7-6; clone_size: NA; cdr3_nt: TGTGCCAGCAGCGCTAGCGGGAGGGGGCCAGATACGCAGTATTTT; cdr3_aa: CASSASGRGPDTQYF
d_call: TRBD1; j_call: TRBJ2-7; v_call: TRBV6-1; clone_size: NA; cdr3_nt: TGTGCCAGCAGTGAAAACAGGGGTACCTACGAGCAGTACTTC; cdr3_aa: CASSENRGTYEQYF
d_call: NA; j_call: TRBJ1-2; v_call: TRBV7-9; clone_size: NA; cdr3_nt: TGTGCCAGCAGCTCCCGACAGACCGAAAACTATGGCTACACCTTC; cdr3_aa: CASSSRQTENYGYTF
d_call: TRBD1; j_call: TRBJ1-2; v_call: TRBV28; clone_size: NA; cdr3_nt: TGTGCCAGCAGGACAGGGAGCGGCTACACCTTC; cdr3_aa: CASRTGSGYTF
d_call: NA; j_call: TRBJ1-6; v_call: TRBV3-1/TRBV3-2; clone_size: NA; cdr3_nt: TGTGCCAGCAGCCATATCCGTCTCAATTCACCCCTCCACTTT; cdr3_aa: CASSHIRLNSPLHF
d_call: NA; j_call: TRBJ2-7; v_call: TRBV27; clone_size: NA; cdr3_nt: TGTGCCAGCAGTTTTAGTCGTGCCTACGAGCAGTACTTC; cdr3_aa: CASSFSRAYEQYF
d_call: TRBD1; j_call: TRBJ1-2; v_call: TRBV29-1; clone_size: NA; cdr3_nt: TGCAGCGTAGGGGGGACAGGGGGCCCCGGGGGCTATGGCTACACCTTC; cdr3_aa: CSVGGTGGPGGYGYTF
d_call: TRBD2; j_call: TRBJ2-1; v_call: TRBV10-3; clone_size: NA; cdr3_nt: TGTGCCATCATGAGGGGACTAGCGGACTACAATGAGCAGTTCTTC; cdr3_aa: CAIMRGLADYNEQFF
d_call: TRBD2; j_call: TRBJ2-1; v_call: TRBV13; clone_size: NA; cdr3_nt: TGTGCCAGCAGCTCGGGAGGGGTCTCCTACAATGAGCAGTTCTTC; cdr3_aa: CASSSGGVSYNEQFF
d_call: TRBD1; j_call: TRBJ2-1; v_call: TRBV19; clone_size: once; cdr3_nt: TGTGCCAGTAGTATATACCCCCCGGGACAGAGCTCCTACAATGAGCAGTTCTTC; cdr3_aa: CASSIYPPGQSSYNEQFF
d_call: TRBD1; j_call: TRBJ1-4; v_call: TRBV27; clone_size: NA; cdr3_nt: TGTGCCAGCAGTTCCTGGGGGACAGGAGGAGAAAAACTGTTTTTT; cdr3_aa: CASSSWGTGGEKLFF
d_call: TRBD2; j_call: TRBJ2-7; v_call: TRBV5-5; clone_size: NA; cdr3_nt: TGTGCCAGCAGCTCTAGCGGAGGAAGCTACGAGCAGTACTTC; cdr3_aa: CASSSSGGSYEQYF
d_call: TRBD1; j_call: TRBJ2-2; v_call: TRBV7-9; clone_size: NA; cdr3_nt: TGTGCCAGCAGGCACGAGGGGGCGGTCGCCGGGGAGCTGTTTTTT; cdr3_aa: CASRHEGAVAGELFF
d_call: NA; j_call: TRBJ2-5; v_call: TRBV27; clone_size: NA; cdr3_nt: TGTGCCAGCAGTTTATACCCGGACAATAAGATTCAAGAGACCCAGTACTTC; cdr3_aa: CASSLYPDNKIQETQYF
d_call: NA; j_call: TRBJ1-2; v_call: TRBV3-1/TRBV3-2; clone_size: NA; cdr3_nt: TGTGCCAGCAGCCCGTCGGGGTCGCACTATGGCTACACCTTC; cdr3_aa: CASSPSGSHYGYTF
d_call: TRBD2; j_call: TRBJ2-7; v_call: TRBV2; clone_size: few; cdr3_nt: TGTGCCAGCAGTGATAATACCCTAGGACTAGCGGACTACGAGCAGTACTTC; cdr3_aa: CASSDNTLGLADYEQYF
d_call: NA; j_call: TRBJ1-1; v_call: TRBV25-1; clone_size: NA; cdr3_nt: TGTGCCAGCAGTGAGTTTCAAGGGGTATCGGGCGGAGCTTTCTTT; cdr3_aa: CASSEFQGVSGGAFF
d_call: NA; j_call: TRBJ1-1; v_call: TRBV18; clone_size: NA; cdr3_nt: TGTGCCAGTCGTACTACAGGGAACACTGAAGCTTTCTTT; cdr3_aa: CASRTTGNTEAFF
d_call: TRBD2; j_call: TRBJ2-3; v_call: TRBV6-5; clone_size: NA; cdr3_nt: TGTGCCAGCGGCCAGAGAAGCGGGAGGACAGATACGCAGTATTTT; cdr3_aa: CASGQRSGRTDTQYF
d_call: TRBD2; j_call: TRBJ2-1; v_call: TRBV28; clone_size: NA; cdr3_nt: TGTGCCAGCAGCTCCGCTAGCGGGATTTCCAATGAGCAGTTCTTC; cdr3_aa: CASSSASGISNEQFF
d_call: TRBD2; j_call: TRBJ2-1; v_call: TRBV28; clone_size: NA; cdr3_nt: TGTGCCAGCAGTTCCGGGACTAGCGGGAGCTCCTACAATGAGCAGTTCTTC; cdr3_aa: CASSSGTSGSSYNEQFF
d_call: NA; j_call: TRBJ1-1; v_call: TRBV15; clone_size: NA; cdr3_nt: TGTGCCACCAGCAGGGCAGCGGGGTACGACACTGAAGCTTTCTTT; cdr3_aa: CATSRAAGYDTEAFF
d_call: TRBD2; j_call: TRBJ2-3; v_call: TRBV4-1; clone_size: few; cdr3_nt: TGCGCCAGCAGCCCCGGGACTAGCGGGAGGGCTGCAGATACGCAGTATTTT; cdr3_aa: CASSPGTSGRAADTQYF
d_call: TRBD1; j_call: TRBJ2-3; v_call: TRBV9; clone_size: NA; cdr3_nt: TGTGCCAGCGGCGACAGGGGGCTGACAGATACGCAGTATTTT; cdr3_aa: CASGDRGLTDTQYF
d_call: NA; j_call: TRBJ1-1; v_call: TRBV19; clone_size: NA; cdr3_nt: TGTGCCAGTAGTATTCCGGGGGGCCTCACTGAAGCTTTCTTT; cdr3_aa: CASSIPGGLTEAFF
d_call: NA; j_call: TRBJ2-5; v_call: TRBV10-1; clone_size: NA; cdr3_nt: TGCGCCAGCAGTGATGCGAGGGTGGTAGAGACCCAGTACTTC; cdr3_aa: CASSDARVVETQYF
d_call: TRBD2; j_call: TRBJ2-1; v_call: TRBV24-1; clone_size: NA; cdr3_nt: TGTGCCACCAGTGATTTGAGCCTAGCGGGAGTTCCTGAGCAGTTCTTC; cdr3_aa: CATSDLSLAGVPEQFF
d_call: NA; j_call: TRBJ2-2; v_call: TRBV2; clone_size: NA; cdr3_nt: TGTGCCAGCAGAGGTGAGGCCGGGGAGCTGTTTTTT; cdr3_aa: CASRGEAGELFF